Listed here are 17 T cell receptor beta chains from one sample, sequenced in a study of shared clonotypes between healthy human individuals. Naive-designated CD8 cells lacked CD45RO, were positively enriched for CCR7, and omitted terminally differentiated effector memory CD45RA+ cells. The method was immunoSEQ multiplex PCR; TCRdb's version includes in-frame clones alone and lacks a portion of them. The repertoire holds 550,000 to 650,000 clones, with approximately 96% as singletons. The sample was naive CD8+ T cells sorted from blood. These receptors came from a woman in her thirties in good health.

This clone has only one observation. The chain couples TRBV2 to TRBJ2-7; D is uncertain. Trimming stripped 2 bases from V and 0 bases from J, with 14 bases between. This CDR3 has 16 amino acids. In germline, CDR1 is SNHLY, CDR2 FYNNEI. CDR3 in amino acids: CASSEKPRESSYEQYF. CDR3 DNA sequence: TGTGCCAGCAGTGAAAAACCGCGTGAGAGCTCCTACGAGCAGTACTTC.

The chain couples TRBV5-6 to TRBJ2-7, with D uncertain. Trimming removed 3 bases from V and 3 bases from J, with 7 bases in between. The CDR3 loop spans 12 amino acids. Germline CDR1 and CDR2: SGHDT and YYEEEE. The CDR3 sequence: CASSSTNYEQYF. The CDR3 bases are TGTGCCAGCAGCTCCACGAACTACGAGCAGTACTTC.

The chain couples TRBV5-4 to TRBJ1-1; D call uncertain. The germline V and J ends were trimmed by 3 bases and 5 bases, with 11 bases remaining between them. The germline V gene encodes CDR1 SGHNT and CDR2 YYREEE (reference sequence). The CDR3 covers 13 residues. The CDR3 bases are TGTGCCAGCAGCTCCCCACGGGTGACTGAAGCTTTCTTT. It specifies CASSSPRVTEAFF.

The V call is TRBV5-6, the J call TRBJ2-3; 7 nucleotides line up with TRBD2. This CDR3 region has 15 residues. Germline V gene data show CDR1 as SGHDT and CDR2 as YYEEEE. With 3 bases clipped from V and 2 bases from J, the junction kept 6 bases outside the gene matches. CDR3 nucleotide sequence: TGTGCCAGCAGCTGGGGGAGGGATAACACAGATACGCAGTATTTT. It is translated as CASSWGRDNTDTQYF.

This clone was detected only once. The rearrangement links TRBV6-5 to TRBJ2-7, with D unclear. Trimming removed 2 bases from V and 0 bases from J, with 14 bases in between. This CDR3 region has 16 residues. CDR1 MNHEY and CDR2 SVGAGI come from the germline V gene. The CDR3 region is CASSYGLVRSSYEQYF. DNA of the CDR3: TGTGCCAGCAGTTACGGGTTGGTGAGGAGCTCCTACGAGCAGTACTTC.

The rearrangement links TRBV10-3 to TRBJ2-2, with D unresolved. Germline V gives CDR1 ENHRY, CDR2 SYGVKD. V was shortened by 3 bases and J by 4 bases, with 0 bases between the two germline ends. The CDR3 is 11 amino acids. In DNA, the CDR3 is TGTGCCATCAGTGACACCGGGGAGCTGTTTTTT. Its protein is CAISDTGELFF.

This clone was detected once. The DNA for the CDR3 is TGTGCCATCAGCGCCGGGACTAGCGGCTACGAGCAGTACTTC. Amino acids: CAISAGTSGYEQYF. The gene calls are TRBV10-3 and TRBJ2-7, with 11 bases that match TRBD2. After removal of 6 bases from V and 3 bases from J, the junction contained 4 bases not matched to a gene. The length of the CDR3 is 14 residues. Per germline, CDR1 ENHRY and CDR2 SYGVKD.

This clone was recorded only once. The chain couples TRBV5-6 to TRBJ2-1, with D perhaps TRBD2 (6 bases). The V gene lost 0 bases and the J gene lost 5 bases, with 9 bases spanning the gap. The CDR3 spans 14 residues. Germline V gives CDR1 SGHDT, CDR2 YYEEEE. The CDR3 sequence is CASSLAGLNNEQFF. The CDR3 DNA sequence: TGTGCCAGCAGCTTGGCAGGACTAAACAATGAGCAGTTCTTC. The entire variable domain, with the rest obtained from reference TRBV5-6 and TRBJ2-1, is as follows: DAGVTQSPTHLIKTRGQQVTLRCSPKSGHDTVSWYQQALGQGPQFIFQYYEEEERQRGNFPDRFSGHQFPNYSSELNVNALLLGDSALYLCASSLAGLNNEQFFGPGTRLTVL.

This chain links TRBV5-1 with TRBJ2-7; D is possibly TRBD2 (5 bases). V lost 0 bases and J lost 3, with 7 bases in between. The length of the CDR3 is 13 residues. Germline V lookup: CDR1 SGHRS, CDR2 YFSETQ. CDR3 residues: CASSLAAGYEQYF. The DNA of the CDR3 is TGCGCCAGCAGCTTGGCCGCGGGCTACGAGCAGTACTTC.

V and J are TRBV27 and TRBJ2-7, with D perhaps TRBD1 (6 bases). Germline V CDR1 and CDR2: MNHEY, SMNVEV (reference sequence). Trimming shortened V by 5 bases and J by 1 base, and 12 bases separated the two germline ends. This CDR3 is built from 14 residues. The DNA for the CDR3 is TGTGCCAGCAGTAACCAGGGGCCATCCTACGAGCAGTACTTC. This translates into CASSNQGPSYEQYF.

This CDR3 reads CASSQYRGASSYNEQFF. DNA for the CDR3: TGTGCCAGCAGCCAATATCGGGGGGCTAGCTCCTACAATGAGCAGTTCTTC. The chain recombines TRBV16 with TRBJ2-1, with D perhaps matching TRBD2 (7 bases). Trimming took 1 base from V and 0 from J, leaving 13 bases between them. Germline V gene sequence: CDR1 KGHSY, CDR2 FQNENV. CDR3 size: 17 residues.

The chain employs TRBV6-6 and TRBJ2-5; 8 bases line up with TRBD2. CDR1 is MNHNY, CDR2 SVGAGI, per germline (reference sequence). Unmatched junction bases numbered 11, after V lost 6 bases and J lost 5 bases. The CDR3 covers 15 residues. The CDR3 sequence: CASSGNQRETETQYF. The CDR3 nucleotides read TGTGCCAGCAGCGGAAACCAGCGGGAGACGGAGACCCAGTACTTC.

This chain uses TRBV19 with TRBJ1-5; D perhaps matches TRBD1 (6 bases). CDR3 size: 15 residues. The V end was cut by 1 base, the J end by 2 bases, with 9 bases between. CDR1 is LNHDA, CDR2 SQIVND, per germline (reference sequence). The CDR3 nucleotides are TGTGCCAGTAGTATAGCTCCAGGGGGCAATCAGCCCCAGCATTTT. Its protein product is CASSIAPGGNQPQHF.

The V call is TRBV7-2, the J call TRBJ2-2, with TRBD2 matching 8 bases. J lost 6 bases, V lost 5 bases, and 8 bases had no gene match. Germline V lookup: CDR1 SGHTA, CDR2 FQGNSA. The CDR3 runs 15 residues. CDR3 sequence reads: CASSPAGGEAGELFF. Here the CDR3 DNA reads TGTGCCAGCAGCCCCGCGGGGGGAGAGGCCGGGGAGCTGTTTTTT.

The chain has TRBV11-2 and TRBJ2-7, with a tentative D call TRBD1 (5 bases). Germline CDR1 SGHAT, CDR2 FQNNGV. V was trimmed by 7 bases and J by 5 bases, leaving 24 bases between them. CDR3 length: 16 amino acids. The CDR3 sequence: CASKPSRGLGLDEQYF. The CDR3 DNA reads TGTGCCAGCAAGCCGAGTAGGGGATTGGGCCTGGACGAGCAGTACTTC.

V gene TRBV11-3 combines with J gene TRBJ1-1, with a possible D match to TRBD1 (6 bases). The CDR3 has 12 residues. The V gene lost 8 bases and the J gene lost 10 bases, with 17 bases spanning the gap. Germline CDR1 SGHNT, CDR2 YENEEA. The CDR3 DNA reads as TGTGCCAGCCCGCCCGGGGGGGCGGGAGCTTTCTTT. This sequence encodes CASPPGGAGAFF. The full variable domain, its missing parts supplied by reference TRBV11-3 and TRBJ1-1, is EAGVVQSPRYKIIEKKQPVAFWCNPISGHNTLYWYLQNLGQGPELLIRYENEEAVDDSQLPKDRFSAERLKGVDSTLKIQPAELGDSAVYLCASPPGGAGAFFGQGTRLTVV.

V and J are TRBV28 and TRBJ1-5; the match to TRBD1 covers 8 bases. V lost 6 bases, J lost 0 bases, and 4 bases stayed unmatched. The germline CDR1 and CDR2 sequences are MDHEN and SYDVKM. This CDR3 comprises 15 residues. The DNA for the CDR3 is TGTGCCAGCAGGCCGACAGGGGATAGCAATCAGCCCCAGCATTTT. It encodes CASRPTGDSNQPQHF.